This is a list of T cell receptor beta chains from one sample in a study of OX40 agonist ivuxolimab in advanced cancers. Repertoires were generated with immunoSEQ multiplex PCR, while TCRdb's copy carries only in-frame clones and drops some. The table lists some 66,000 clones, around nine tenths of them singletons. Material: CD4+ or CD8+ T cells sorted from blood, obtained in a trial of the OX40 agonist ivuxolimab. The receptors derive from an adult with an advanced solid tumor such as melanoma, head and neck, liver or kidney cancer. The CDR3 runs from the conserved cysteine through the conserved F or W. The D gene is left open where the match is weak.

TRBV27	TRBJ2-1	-	CASSSTKARGGIWNEQFF	TGTGCCAGCAGTTCGACAAAAGCGAGGGGGGGAATTTGGAATGAGCAGTTCTTC
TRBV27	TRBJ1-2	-	CASSFTWRDGYTF	TGTGCCAGCAGTTTTACGTGGAGGGATGGCTACACCTTC
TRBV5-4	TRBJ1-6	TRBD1	CASSLTTGGWSPLHF	TGTGCCAGCAGCTTAACTACAGGGGGCTGGTCACCCCTCCACTTT
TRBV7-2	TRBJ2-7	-	CASSLKGGSHEQYF	TGTGCCAGCAGCTTGAAGGGCGGCAGCCACGAGCAGTACTTC
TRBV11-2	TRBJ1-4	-	CASSSLKGPNEKLFF	TGTGCCAGCAGCTCCCTTAAAGGACCTAATGAAAAACTGTTTTTT
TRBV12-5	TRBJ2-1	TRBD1	CASVGKGAPYNEQFF	TGTGCTAGTGTAGGGAAGGGGGCCCCCTACAATGAGCAGTTCTTC
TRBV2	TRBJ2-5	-	CASRPDGPRETQYF	TGTGCCAGCAGGCCCGACGGGCCTAGGGAGACCCAGTACTTC
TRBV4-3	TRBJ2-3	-	CASSPGTSTDTQYF	TGCGCCAGCAGCCCCGGGACTAGCACAGATACGCAGTATTTT
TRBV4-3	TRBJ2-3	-	CASSQMGSDTQYF	TGCGCCAGCAGCCAAATGGGGAGTGATACGCAGTATTTT
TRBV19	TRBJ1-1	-	CASSTVGGNTEAFF	TGTGCCAGTAGTACGGTTGGCGGAAACACTGAAGCTTTCTTT